This TCR beta chain originates from a study of T cell responses to AZD1222 COVID-19 vaccine. Germline CDR1 and CDR2: LGHDT and YNNKEL (reference sequence). Trimming removed 2 bases at V and 7 bases at J, with 20 bases between. The CDR3 length is 16 residues. Findings and caveats of the study: Unmutated variant regions are reportedly targeted by nearly half of spike-specific TCRs.

Produced via immunoSEQ multiplex PCR; TCRdb's table is partial and in-frame only. This sample yields about 120,000 clones, of which 86% are seen a single time; under 25% belongs to the top ten. On this clone: The target antigen is unknown.

Sample: peripheral blood, taken on day 0 of AZD1222 vaccination. The clonotype was recovered from an adult in good health. V and J are TRBV3-1 (or the pseudogene TRBV3-2) and TRBJ1-2, with D perhaps matching TRBD1 (5 bases). Here the CDR3 DNA reads TGTGCCAGCAGCCAACTCTCCGTAGGGACGTCTCCTGGCTACACCTTC. It yields the protein CASSQLSVGTSPGYTF.